This TCR beta chain was captured in a study of cytomegalovirus exposure and HLA in healthy donors. The CDR3 length is 16 residues. Germline loops: CDR1 MDHEN, CDR2 SYDVKM. V trimming: 8 bases; J trimming: 2 bases; junction bases outside the gene matches: 9. Study-level findings and limits: Per a later analysis, HLA-associated TCR beta chains showed more clonal expansion than other, equally common TCR beta chains.

The primer mix had 60 Vbeta and 13 Jbeta primers. The table came from immunoSEQ multiplex PCR; TCRdb's copy has only in-frame clones and leaves some out. The sample has 120,000 or so clones; 75% are singletons. Comments on this clone: Its cognate antigen is unknown.

The source of this sequence is a woman aged 40 to 50 in good health and CMV-seropositive. What was sequenced was PBMCs. J is TRBJ2-6 and V is TRBV28, with 7 bases fitting TRBD1. The CDR3 sequence: CASGTGVRAGANVLTF. CDR3 bases: TGTGCCAGCGGAACAGGGGTAAGAGCTGGGGCCAACGTCCTGACTTTC.